Detailed here is one TCR beta chain. Antigen: not known. This sample was included in a study of blood T cells in healthy people across ages. Study details: About one barcoded TCR beta cDNA was captured per two T cells.

Points from the study as a whole: Whereas aged donors had fewer naive CD4+ cells, long-lived donors had more of them and higher diversity.

Isolation of PBMCs gave at least 7 million cells per sample. Every sample gave at least 5 micrograms of total RNA when it was extracted. The CDR3 loop spans 14 amino acids. Trimming stripped 5 bases from V and 5 bases from J, with 13 bases between. The V gene's germline CDR1 is MNHEY and CDR2 SMNVEV (reference sequence). Next came a second PCR, run for roughly 7 to 12 cycles, which used a sample-barcoded 5' primer along with a J-beta primer mix. TCRdb re-called the 5' RACE reads with MiXCR, one entry per CDR3 protein. The sample records 1,800,000 or so distinct CDR3 sequences, 39% being singletons. This chain links TRBV27 with TRBJ2-1; no definite D call. This TCR came from a human donor in good health. Material for sequencing was blood. The CDR3 coding sequence is TGTGCCAGCAGTCTCAGCCCCTCGCACAATGAGCAGTTCTTC. Translated, it gives CASSLSPSHNEQFF.